A single sample gave rise to the 25 T cell receptor beta chains below, sequenced in a study of human T cells and chemical hapten exposure. TCRdb fed the RACE reads into MiXCR, producing one record per CDR3 protein. The top ten hold around 2.2% of the sample, which has tens of thousands of distinct CDR3 sequences, about 10% seen once. The time point: patch test 1, 2 weeks after DPC sensitization. Treatment here: therapeutic diphenylcyclopropenone sensitization with weekly scalp DPC. The specimen comprised whole blood, sampled in connection with sensitization to the hapten diphenylcyclopropenone (DPC). All receptors come from a man in his forties or fifties with alopecia areata. Some clones in this sample may be carry-over from other donors' samples.

This chain connects TRBV5-1 to TRBJ1-1; no clear D. Trimming pared 4 bases from V and 2 bases from J, leaving 12 bases between. This CDR3 spans 14 amino acids. CDR1 SGHRS and CDR2 YFSETQ come from the germline V gene. Here the CDR3 reads CASSRGTTNTEAFF. The CDR3 nucleotides read TGCGCCAGCAGCCGAGGAACGACTAACACTGAAGCTTTCTTT.

A few counts support this clonotype. DNA of the CDR3: TGTGCCAGCAGTTACACCCCTCAGCTGTCCCAGTACGTC. As protein: CASSYTPQLSQYV. This chain joins TRBV6-2 or TRBV6-3 and TRBJ2-7; D gene ambiguous. Per the germline V gene, CDR1 is MNHEY and CDR2 is SVGEGT. The V gene lost 2 bases and the J gene lost 10 bases, with 15 bases spanning the gap. The CDR3 covers 13 residues.

This clonotype showed up just a few times. The chain employs TRBV20-1 and TRBJ2-3; 8 bases map to TRBD2. Germline values: CDR1 DFQATT, CDR2 SNEGSKA (reference sequence). CDR3 length: 17 amino acids. V was clipped by 5 bases and J by 0 bases; unmatched bases: 13. The CDR3 sequence: CSALIGGASGSTDTQYF. For the CDR3, the DNA is TGCAGTGCTCTAATCGGTGGGGCTAGCGGGAGCACAGATACGCAGTATTTT.

This clonotype turned up a few times. The V and J genes are TRBV7-2 and TRBJ2-3; weak D call: TRBD2 (6 bases). The ends were cut back, 1 base at V and 6 bases at J, with 14 bases in the middle. The CDR3 length is 15 residues. CDR1 and CDR2 from the germline V gene are SGHTA and FQGNSA. CDR3 protein: CASSLGGIIGDTQYF. CDR3 DNA sequence: TGTGCCAGCAGCTTAGGCGGGATCATCGGGGATACGCAGTATTTT.

This clonotype was detected only a few times. The chain carries TRBV13 and TRBJ2-3, with 7 bases identical to TRBD2. The V segment lost 3 bases and the J segment 4 bases; nucleotides outside the gene matches: 16. Germline CDR1 is PRHDT and CDR2 is FYEKMQ (reference sequence). The CDR3 runs 18 residues. The CDR3 DNA sequence: TGTGCCAGCAGCTTTGTCCGGGGGAGGGACCTGCGTCCAGATACGCAGTATTTT. This sequence encodes CASSFVRGRDLRPDTQYF. The whole variable domain, filled in from reference TRBV13 and TRBJ2-3, reads AAGVIQSPRHLIKEKRETATLKCYPIPRHDTVYWYQQGPGQDPQFLISFYEKMQSDKGSIPDRFSAQQFSDYHSELNMSSLELGDSALYFCASSFVRGRDLRPDTQYFGPGTRLTVL.

The chain joins TRBV20-1 to TRBJ2-3; TRBD2 matches 9 bases. CDR1 and CDR2 (germline): DFQATT, SNEGSKA (reference sequence). V lost 2 bases, J lost 1 base, and 4 bases stayed unmatched. The CDR3 spans 15 residues. Written as DNA, the CDR3 is TGCAGTGCTAGAAGGGCTAGCGGGGGCACAGATACGCAGTATTTT. This encodes CSARRASGGTDTQYF.

The chain employs TRBV6-2 or TRBV6-3 and TRBJ2-7; TRBD1 matches 8 bases. This CDR3 has 17 amino acids. The germline V gene encodes CDR1 MNHEY and CDR2 SVGEGT. J was trimmed by 7 bases and V by 2 bases; bases with no gene match: 16. The CDR3 DNA is TGTGCCAGCAGTTACCTGAGGGGACAGGCACAAACCCGTGAGCAGTACTTC. This gives the protein CASSYLRGQAQTREQYF.

This clonotype showed up just a few times. V usage is TRBV28 and J usage is TRBJ2-7, with D tentatively TRBD2 (6 bases). This CDR3 is built from 14 residues. CDR1 is MDHEN and CDR2 is SYDVKM in the germline V gene. V was pared by 7 bases and J by 1 base, with 14 bases between. The CDR3 DNA follows: TGTGCCAGCATTCGGCTAGCGCGGTCCTACGAGCAGTACTTC. Protein sequence: CASIRLARSYEQYF.

This clonotype was counted ten times or more. The V gene is TRBV5-4, the J gene TRBJ2-2, with D perhaps TRBD2 (5 bases). Per the germline V gene, CDR1 is SGHNT and CDR2 is YYREEE (reference sequence). This CDR3 region has 15 residues. The V end was cut by 4 bases, the J end by 3 bases, with 13 bases between. The CDR3 DNA is TGTGCCAGCAGCCCCCGAGAGGGCCACACCGGGGAGCTGTTTTTT. It codes for CASSPREGHTGELFF.

V usage is TRBV19 and J usage is TRBJ1-5; TRBD1 aligns across 7 bases. The V and J ends lost 7 bases and 6 bases, in that order; junction bases with no gene match: 9. There are 14 residues in the CDR3. CDR1 is LNHDA, CDR2 SQIVND, per germline (reference sequence). DNA of the CDR3: TGTGCCAGTATGCGACAGGGAGGGATTCAGCCCCAGCATTTT. Translating gives CASMRQGGIQPQHF. Combining the CDR3 with reference TRBV19 and TRBJ1-5 gives the whole variable domain DGGITQSPKYLFRKEGQNVTLSCEQNLNHDAMYWYRQDPGQGLRLIYYSQIVNDFQKGDIAEGYSVSREKKESFPLTVTSAQKNPTAFYLCASMRQGGIQPQHFGDGTRLSIL.

This clonotype was counted only a few times. The V and J genes are TRBV20-1 and TRBJ1-3, with 12 bases aligning to TRBD1. V trimming: 0 bases; J trimming: 3 bases; junction bases outside the gene matches: 6. Germline CDR1 is DFQATT and CDR2 is SNEGSKA (reference sequence). The CDR3 has 17 amino acids. The CDR3 DNA is TGCAGTGCTAGAGACCCTGGGACAGGGGGCGGTGGAAACACCATATATTTT. This encodes CSARDPGTGGGGNTIYF.

A few counts support this clonotype. The chain joins TRBV6-8 to TRBJ2-5; D is possibly TRBD2 (5 bases). CDR3 size: 13 residues. CDR1 is MNHGY and CDR2 is SAAAGT in the germline V gene. Trimming cost V 2 bases and J 4 bases, with 8 bases left between them. CDR3 coding DNA: TGTGCCAGCAGTTACGGGAGTTTAGAGACCCAGTACTTC. This codes for CASSYGSLETQYF.

Details on this clonotype: A read error may account for a junction end that differs from germline. This chain connects TRBV6-2 or TRBV6-3 to TRBJ1-3; TRBD1 might be the D (5 bases). The CDR3 sequence is 13 residues long. The germline gives CDR1 MNHEY, CDR2 SVGEGT. CDR3: CASSYGTGRDVNF. The CDR3 DNA reads TGTGCCAGCAGTTATGGTACCGGACGGGACGTTAATTTT.

This clonotype was recorded a few times. The rearrangement joins TRBV12-5 to TRBJ2-1; 8 bases are a match to TRBD2. Germline CDR1 and CDR2: LGHNT and FRNRAP. The CDR3 has 18 residues. V lost 4 bases, J lost 10 bases, and 21 bases stayed unmatched. This chain's CDR3 is CASGSPGVSREGRAEQFF. The CDR3 DNA sequence: TGTGCTAGTGGTTCCCCAGGGGTGTCCCGGGAGGGCCGAGCCGAGCAGTTCTTC.

The sample holds a few counts of this clonotype. The rearrangement joins TRBV27 to TRBJ2-6; D uncertain. Between the trimmed V and J ends, which lost 2 bases and 2 bases, there was a span of 10 bases. This CDR3 region has 16 residues. Germline V gives CDR1 MNHEY, CDR2 SMNVEV (reference sequence). The CDR3 DNA is TGTGCCAGCAGTTTAACCCGGGCACCTGGGGCCAACGTCCTGACTTTC. Translating it yields CASSLTRAPGANVLTF.

This clonotype has just a few counts. The chain has TRBV3-1 and TRBJ2-3, with D tentatively TRBD2 (5 bases). V was trimmed by 1 base and J by 2 bases, leaving 10 bases between them. The CDR3 totals 15 residues. The germline V gene encodes CDR1 LGHDT and CDR2 YNNKEL (reference sequence). The CDR3 region has the DNA TGTGCCAGCAGCCAAGCCGGAGGATACACAGATACGCAGTATTTT. Translating gives CASSQAGGYTDTQYF.

As regards this clonotype: Relative to the germline gene, one junction end is altered; a read error may explain this. The genes are TRBV4-3 and TRBJ2-1; tentatively, D is TRBD2 (5 bases). The CDR3 is made up of 17 amino acids. In germline, CDR1 is LGHNA, CDR2 YSLEER. In DNA form, the CDR3 reads TGCGCCAGCAGCCAAGATTGGGCGGCTAGCTCCTACAATAAGCAGTTCTTC. As protein: CASSQDWAASSYNKQFF.

This clonotype was detected ten times or more. J is TRBJ2-3 and V is TRBV20-1, with 7 bases lining up with TRBD2. The CDR3 contains 14 residues. J lost 3 bases, V lost 5 bases, and 8 bases had no gene match. From germline, CDR1 is DFQATT and CDR2 SNEGSKA (reference sequence). DNA for the CDR3: TGCAGTGCTGAGTCGGGGGGAGGGACAGATACGCAGTATTTT. Translated: CSAESGGGTDTQYF.

The sample holds a few counts of this clonotype. The chain employs TRBV28 and TRBJ2-7; TRBD2 matches at 10 bases. In germline, CDR1 is MDHEN, CDR2 SYDVKM. This CDR3 is 14 amino acids long. The trim removed 3 bases at V and 5 bases at J, leaving 4 bases unmatched. The DNA for the CDR3 is TGTGCCAGCAGTTTTAGCGGGGGGAGCGACGAGCAGTACTTC. It is translated as CASSFSGGSDEQYF.

Many counts were recorded for this clonotype. This sequence joins TRBV11-2 and TRBJ1-6; D call uncertain. The V gene's germline CDR1 is SGHAT and CDR2 FQNNGV. The CDR3 extends over 13 amino acids. V was pared by 2 bases and J by 9 bases, with 8 bases between. The CDR3: CASSLKFSSPLHF. CDR3 nucleotides: TGTGCCAGCAGCTTAAAATTCAGTTCACCCCTCCACTTT.

This clonotype showed up just a few times. The chain has TRBV11-1 and TRBJ2-1, with TRBD2 identical over 15 bases. Unmatched junction bases numbered 5, after V lost 4 bases and J lost 4 bases. The length of the CDR3 is 17 residues. CDR1 and CDR2 (germline): SGHAT, FQDESV (reference sequence). CDR3 loop: CASSSGLAGGSYNEQFF. As DNA, the CDR3 is TGTGCCAGCAGCTCCGGACTAGCGGGAGGGTCTTACAATGAGCAGTTCTTC. Drawing the rest from reference TRBV11-1 and TRBJ2-1, the complete variable domain is EAEVAQSPRYKITEKSQAVAFWCDPISGHATLYWYRQILGQGPELLVQFQDESVVDDSQLPKDRFSAERLKGVDSTLKIQPAELGDSAMYLCASSSGLAGGSYNEQFFGPGTRLTVL.

The genes are TRBV11-2 and TRBJ1-4; 7 bases line up with TRBD1. Germline V gene lookup returns CDR1 SGHAT and CDR2 FQNNGV. The CDR3 is made up of 19 amino acids. Trimming cost V 1 base and J 0 bases; bases outside gene matches: 11. DNA of the CDR3: TGTGCCAGCAGCTTAGCACCCGGACAGGTTCATACAACTAATGAAAAACTGTTTTTT. This sequence encodes CASSLAPGQVHTTNEKLFF.

This clonotype was seen only a few times. This chain connects TRBV9 to TRBJ1-4; TRBD1 is a possible D gene (5 bases). CDR1 SGDLS and CDR2 YYNGEE come from the germline V gene. V was clipped by 4 bases and J by 8 bases, with 12 bases between them. The CDR3 is 13 residues long. The CDR3 region has the DNA TGTGCCAGCAGCCTCCAAGAGGGGGAAAAACTGTTTTTT. Translating it yields CASSLQEGEKLFF.

The table lists this clonotype with a few counts. The V gene is TRBV7-8, the J gene TRBJ2-3; tentative D call: TRBD1 (7 bases). Germline V gene lookup returns CDR1 SGHVS and CDR2 FQNEAQ. The CDR3 is 18 amino acids. Deletions cut 5 bases from V and 3 bases from J, with 24 bases between. CDR3 residues: CASSLKGGTASRTDTQYF. CDR3 DNA: TGTGCCAGCAGCCTCAAAGGGGGGACAGCCAGCCGGACAGATACGCAGTATTTT. Based on the CDR3 plus reference TRBV7-8 and TRBJ2-3, the full variable domain is GAGVSQSPRYKVAKRGQDVALRCDPISGHVSLFWYQQALGQGPEFLTYFQNEAQLDKSGLPSDRFFAERPEGSVSTLKIQRTQQEDSAVYLCASSLKGGTASRTDTQYFGPGTRLTVL.

This clonotype came up a few times. The rearrangement uses TRBV29-1 and TRBJ2-7; no clear D gene. CDR3 length: 12 residues. Germline V gene sequence: CDR1 SQVTM, CDR2 ANQGSEA. Trimming took off 4 bases at V and 0 bases at J, with 7 bases between the two ends. The CDR3 region is CSVVTPSYEQYV. The CDR3 region has the DNA TGCAGCGTTGTTACCCCCTCCTACGAGCAGTACGTC.